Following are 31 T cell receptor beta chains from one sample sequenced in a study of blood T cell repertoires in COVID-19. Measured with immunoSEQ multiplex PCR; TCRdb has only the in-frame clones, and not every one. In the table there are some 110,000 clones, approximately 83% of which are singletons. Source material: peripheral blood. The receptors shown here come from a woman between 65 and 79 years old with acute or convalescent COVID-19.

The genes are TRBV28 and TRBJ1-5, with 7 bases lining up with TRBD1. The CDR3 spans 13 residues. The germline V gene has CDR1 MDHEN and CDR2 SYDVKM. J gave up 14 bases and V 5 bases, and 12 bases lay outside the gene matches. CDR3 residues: CASSHRGRLIEHF. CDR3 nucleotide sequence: TGTGCCAGCAGTCACAGGGGCCGGCTAATTGAGCATTTT. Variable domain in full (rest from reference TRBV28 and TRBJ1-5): DVKVTQSSRYLVKRTGEKVFLECVQDMDHENMFWYRQDPGLGLRLIYFSYDVKMKEKGDIPEGYSVSREKKERFSLILESASTNQTSMYLCASSHRGRLIEHFGDGTRLSIL.

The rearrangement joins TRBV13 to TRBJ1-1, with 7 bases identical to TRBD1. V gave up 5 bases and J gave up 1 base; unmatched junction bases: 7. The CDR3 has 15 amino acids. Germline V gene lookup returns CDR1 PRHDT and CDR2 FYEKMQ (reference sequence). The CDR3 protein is CASSVPGGPNTEAFF. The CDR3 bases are TGTGCCAGCAGCGTACCAGGGGGACCGAACACTGAAGCTTTCTTT. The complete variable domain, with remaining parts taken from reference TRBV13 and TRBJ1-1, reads AAGVIQSPRHLIKEKRETATLKCYPIPRHDTVYWYQQGPGQDPQFLISFYEKMQSDKGSIPDRFSAQQFSDYHSELNMSSLELGDSALYFCASSVPGGPNTEAFFGQGTRLTVV.

CDR3 nucleotide sequence: TGTGCCAGCAGAAAAGGGACATCCATTAACTATGGCTACACCTTC. Translating it yields CASRKGTSINYGYTF. V gene TRBV6-5 combines with J gene TRBJ1-2; TRBD1 is a possible D gene (6 bases). In germline, CDR1 is MNHEY, CDR2 SVGAGI. The CDR3 has 15 amino acids. V was clipped by 6 bases and J by 1 base, with 15 bases between them.

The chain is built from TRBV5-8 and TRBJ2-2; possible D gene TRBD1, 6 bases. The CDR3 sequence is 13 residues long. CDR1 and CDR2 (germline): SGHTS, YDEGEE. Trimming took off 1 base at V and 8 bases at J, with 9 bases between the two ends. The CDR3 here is CASSLRGKGELFF. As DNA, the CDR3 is TGTGCCAGCAGCTTGAGGGGGAAGGGGGAGCTGTTTTTT.

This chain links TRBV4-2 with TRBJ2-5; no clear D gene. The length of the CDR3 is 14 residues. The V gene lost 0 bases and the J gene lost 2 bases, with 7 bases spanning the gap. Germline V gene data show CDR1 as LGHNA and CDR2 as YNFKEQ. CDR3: CASSQEIFQETQYF. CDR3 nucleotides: TGTGCCAGCAGCCAAGAAATATTTCAAGAGACCCAGTACTTC.

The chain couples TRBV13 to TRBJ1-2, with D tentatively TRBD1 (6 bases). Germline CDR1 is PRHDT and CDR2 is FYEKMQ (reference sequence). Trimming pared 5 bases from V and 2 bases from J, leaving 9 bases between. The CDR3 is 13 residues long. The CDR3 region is CASSLGQNYGYTF. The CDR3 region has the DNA TGTGCCAGCAGCCTCGGACAGAACTATGGCTACACCTTC.

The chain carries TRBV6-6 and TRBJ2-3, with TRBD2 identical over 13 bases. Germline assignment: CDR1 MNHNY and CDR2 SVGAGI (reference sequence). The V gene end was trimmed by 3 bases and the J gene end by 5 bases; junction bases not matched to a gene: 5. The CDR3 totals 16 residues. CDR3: CASSYPTSGREDTQYF. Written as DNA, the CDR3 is TGTGCCAGCAGTTATCCTACTAGCGGGAGGGAAGATACGCAGTATTTT.

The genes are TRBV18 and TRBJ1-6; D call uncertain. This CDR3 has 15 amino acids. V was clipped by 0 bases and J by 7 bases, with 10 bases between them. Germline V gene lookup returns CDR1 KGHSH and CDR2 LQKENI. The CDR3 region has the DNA TGTGCCAGCTCACCACCTGAGGGAGCGAATTCACCCCTCCACTTT. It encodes CASSPPEGANSPLHF. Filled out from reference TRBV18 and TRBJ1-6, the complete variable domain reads NAGVMQNPRHLVRRRGQEARLRCSPMKGHSHVYWYRQLPEEGLKFMVYLQKENIIDESGMPKERFSAEFPKEGPSILRIQQVVRGDSAAYFCASSPPEGANSPLHFGNGTRLTVT.

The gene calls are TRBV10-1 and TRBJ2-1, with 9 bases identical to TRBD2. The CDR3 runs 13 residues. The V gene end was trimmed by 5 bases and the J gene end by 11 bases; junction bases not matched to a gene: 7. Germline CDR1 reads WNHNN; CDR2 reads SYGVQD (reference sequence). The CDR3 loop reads CASSSSGTNQQFF. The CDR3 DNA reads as TGCGCCAGCAGTTCTAGCGGGACTAATCAGCAGTTCTTC.

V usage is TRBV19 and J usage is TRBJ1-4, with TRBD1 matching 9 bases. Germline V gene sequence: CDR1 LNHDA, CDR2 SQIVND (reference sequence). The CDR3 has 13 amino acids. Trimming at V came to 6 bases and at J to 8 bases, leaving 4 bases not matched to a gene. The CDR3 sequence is CASRGQGEEKLFF. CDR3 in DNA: TGTGCCAGTAGGGGACAGGGTGAAGAAAAACTGTTTTTT.

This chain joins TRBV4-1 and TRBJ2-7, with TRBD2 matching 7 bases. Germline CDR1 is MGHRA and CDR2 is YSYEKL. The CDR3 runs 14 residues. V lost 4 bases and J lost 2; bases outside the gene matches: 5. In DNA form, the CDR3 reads TGCGCCAGCAGCCGAGGAGCGGGGACCTACGAGCAGTACTTC. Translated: CASSRGAGTYEQYF.

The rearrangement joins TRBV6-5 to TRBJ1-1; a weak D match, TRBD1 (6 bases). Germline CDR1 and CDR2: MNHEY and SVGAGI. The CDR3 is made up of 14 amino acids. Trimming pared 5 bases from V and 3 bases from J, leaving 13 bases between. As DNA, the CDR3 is TGTGCCAGCAGTACCCCCACAGGGTACACTGAAGCTTTCTTT. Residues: CASSTPTGYTEAFF.

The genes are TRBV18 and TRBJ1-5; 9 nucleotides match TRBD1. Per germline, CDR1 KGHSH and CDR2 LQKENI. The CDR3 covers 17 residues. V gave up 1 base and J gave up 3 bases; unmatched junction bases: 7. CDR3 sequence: CASSPQLGTGSNQPQHF. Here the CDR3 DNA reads TGTGCCAGCTCACCACAACTCGGGACAGGGTCCAATCAGCCCCAGCATTTT. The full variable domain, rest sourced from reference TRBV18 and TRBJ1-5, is NAGVMQNPRHLVRRRGQEARLRCSPMKGHSHVYWYRQLPEEGLKFMVYLQKENIIDESGMPKERFSAEFPKEGPSILRIQQVVRGDSAAYFCASSPQLGTGSNQPQHFGDGTRLSIL.

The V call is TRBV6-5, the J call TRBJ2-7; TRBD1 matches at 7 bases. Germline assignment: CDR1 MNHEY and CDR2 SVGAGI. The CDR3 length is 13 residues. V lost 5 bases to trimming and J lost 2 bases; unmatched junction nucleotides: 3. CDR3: CASSHDRAYEQYF. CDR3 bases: TGTGCCAGCAGTCATGACAGGGCCTACGAGCAGTACTTC.

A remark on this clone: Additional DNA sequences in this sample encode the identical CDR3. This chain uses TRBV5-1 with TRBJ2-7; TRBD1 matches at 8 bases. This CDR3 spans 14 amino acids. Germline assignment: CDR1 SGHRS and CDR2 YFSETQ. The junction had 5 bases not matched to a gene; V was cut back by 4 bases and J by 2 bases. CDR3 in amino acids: CASSPGTGAYEQYF. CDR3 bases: TGCGCCAGCAGCCCCGGGACAGGCGCCTACGAGCAGTACTTC.

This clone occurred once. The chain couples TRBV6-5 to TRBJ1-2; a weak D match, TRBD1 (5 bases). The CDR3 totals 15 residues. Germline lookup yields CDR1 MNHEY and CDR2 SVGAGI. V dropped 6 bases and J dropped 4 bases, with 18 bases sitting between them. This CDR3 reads CASRSGAGRGYGYTF. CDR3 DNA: TGTGCCAGCAGATCTGGGGCAGGGAGGGGCTATGGCTACACCTTC.

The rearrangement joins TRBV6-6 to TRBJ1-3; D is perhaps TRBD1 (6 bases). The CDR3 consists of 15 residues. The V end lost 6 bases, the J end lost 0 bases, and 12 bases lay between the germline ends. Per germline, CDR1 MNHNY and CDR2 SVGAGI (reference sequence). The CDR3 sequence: CASRGRQDSGNTIYF. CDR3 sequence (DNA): TGTGCCAGCAGGGGCAGACAGGACTCTGGAAACACCATATATTTT.

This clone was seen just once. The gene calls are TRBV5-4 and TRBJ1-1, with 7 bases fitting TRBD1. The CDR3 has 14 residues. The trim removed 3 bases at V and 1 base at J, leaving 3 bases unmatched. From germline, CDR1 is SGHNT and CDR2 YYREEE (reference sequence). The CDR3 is CASSSNRGNTEAFF. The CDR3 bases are TGTGCCAGCAGCTCTAACAGGGGGAACACTGAAGCTTTCTTT.

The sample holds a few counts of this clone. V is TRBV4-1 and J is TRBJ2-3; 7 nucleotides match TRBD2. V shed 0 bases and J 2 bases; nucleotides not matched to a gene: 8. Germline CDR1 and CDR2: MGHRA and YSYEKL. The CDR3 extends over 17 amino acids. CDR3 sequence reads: CASSQESGGRDTDTQYF. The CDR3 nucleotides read TGCGCCAGCAGCCAAGAAAGTGGCGGGAGAGACACAGATACGCAGTATTTT.

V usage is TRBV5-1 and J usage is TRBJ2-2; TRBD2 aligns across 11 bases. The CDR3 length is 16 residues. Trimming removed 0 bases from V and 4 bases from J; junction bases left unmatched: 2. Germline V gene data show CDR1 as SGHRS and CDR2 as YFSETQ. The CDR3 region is CASSLAGTSGTGELFF. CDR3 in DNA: TGCGCCAGCAGCTTGGCCGGGACTAGCGGCACCGGGGAGCTGTTTTTT.

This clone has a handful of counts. For the CDR3, the DNA is TGTGCCAGTAGTATGAACAGTCGGAACACTGAAGCTTTCTTT. Protein product: CASSMNSRNTEAFF. The rearrangement uses TRBV19 and TRBJ1-1; D is undetermined. Germline CDR1 and CDR2: LNHDA and SQIVND (reference sequence). The CDR3 covers 14 residues. V lost 3 bases and J 1 base, leaving 9 bases between the germline ends.

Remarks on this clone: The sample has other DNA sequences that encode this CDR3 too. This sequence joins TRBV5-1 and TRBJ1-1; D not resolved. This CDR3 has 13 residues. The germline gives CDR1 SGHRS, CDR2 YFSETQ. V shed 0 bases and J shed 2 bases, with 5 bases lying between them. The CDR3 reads CASSLDSNTEAFF. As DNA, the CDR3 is TGCGCCAGCAGCTTGGACTCAAACACTGAAGCTTTCTTT.

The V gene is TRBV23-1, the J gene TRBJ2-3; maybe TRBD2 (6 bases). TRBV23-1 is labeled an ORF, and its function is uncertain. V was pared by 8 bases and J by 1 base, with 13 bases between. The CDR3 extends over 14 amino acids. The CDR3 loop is CASRPGVRTDTQYF. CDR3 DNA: TGCGCCAGCCGACCGGGAGTTCGCACAGATACGCAGTATTTT.

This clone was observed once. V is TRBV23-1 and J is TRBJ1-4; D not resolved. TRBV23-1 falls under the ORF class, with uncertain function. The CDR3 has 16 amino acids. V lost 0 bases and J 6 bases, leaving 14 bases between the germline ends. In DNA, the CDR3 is TGCGCCAGCAGTCAATCTTGGTGGAGGCTACATGAAAAACTGTTTTTT. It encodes CASSQSWWRLHEKLFF.

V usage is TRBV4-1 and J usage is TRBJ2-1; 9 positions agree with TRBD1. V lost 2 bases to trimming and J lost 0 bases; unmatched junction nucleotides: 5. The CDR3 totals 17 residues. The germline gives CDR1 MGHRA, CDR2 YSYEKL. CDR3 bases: TGCGCCAGCAGCCAATCAGGGACAGGGAGCTCCTACAATGAGCAGTTCTTC. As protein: CASSQSGTGSSYNEQFF.

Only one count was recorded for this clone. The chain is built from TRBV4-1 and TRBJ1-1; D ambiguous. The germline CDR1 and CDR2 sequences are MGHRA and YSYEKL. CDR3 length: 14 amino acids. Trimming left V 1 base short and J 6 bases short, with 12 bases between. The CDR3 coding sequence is TGCGCCAGCAGCCAAGCCGAGGGTGTCGCTGAAGCTTTCTTT. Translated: CASSQAEGVAEAFF.

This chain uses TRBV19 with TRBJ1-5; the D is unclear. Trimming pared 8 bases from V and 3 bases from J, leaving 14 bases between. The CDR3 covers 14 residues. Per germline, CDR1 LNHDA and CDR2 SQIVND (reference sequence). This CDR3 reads CASAGREDNQPQHF. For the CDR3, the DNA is TGTGCCAGTGCGGGAAGGGAGGACAATCAGCCCCAGCATTTT. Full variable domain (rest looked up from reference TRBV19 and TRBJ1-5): DGGITQSPKYLFRKEGQNVTLSCEQNLNHDAMYWYRQDPGQGLRLIYYSQIVNDFQKGDIAEGYSVSREKKESFPLTVTSAQKNPTAFYLCASAGREDNQPQHFGDGTRLSIL.

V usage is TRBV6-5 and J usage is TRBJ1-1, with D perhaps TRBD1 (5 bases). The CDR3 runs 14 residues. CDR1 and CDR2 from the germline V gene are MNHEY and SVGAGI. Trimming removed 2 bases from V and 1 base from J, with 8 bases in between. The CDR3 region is CASSYGQGNTEAFF. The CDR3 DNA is TGTGCCAGCAGTTACGGGCAGGGGAACACTGAAGCTTTCTTT.

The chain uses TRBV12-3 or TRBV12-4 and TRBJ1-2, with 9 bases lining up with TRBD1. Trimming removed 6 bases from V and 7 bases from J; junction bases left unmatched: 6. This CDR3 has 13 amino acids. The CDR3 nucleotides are TGTGCCAGCAGCCCACAGGGGGCAGTTGGCTACACCTTC. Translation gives CASSPQGAVGYTF.

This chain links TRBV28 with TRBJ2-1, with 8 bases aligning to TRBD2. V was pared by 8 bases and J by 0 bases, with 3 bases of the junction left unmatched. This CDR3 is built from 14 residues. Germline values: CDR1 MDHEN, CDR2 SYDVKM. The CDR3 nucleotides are TGTGCCAGCTTTGCGGGGGGCTCCTACAATGAGCAGTTCTTC. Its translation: CASFAGGSYNEQFF.

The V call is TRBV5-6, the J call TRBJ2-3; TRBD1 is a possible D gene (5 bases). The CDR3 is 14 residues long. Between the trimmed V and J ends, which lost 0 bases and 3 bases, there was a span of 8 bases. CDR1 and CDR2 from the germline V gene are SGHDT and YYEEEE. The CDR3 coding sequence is TGTGCCAGCAGCTTGGTAGGGGCGACAGATACGCAGTATTTT. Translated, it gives CASSLVGATDTQYF.